Listed below are T cell receptor beta chains from one sample, sequenced in a study of cytomegalovirus exposure and HLA in healthy donors. Sequencing used immunoSEQ multiplex PCR; TCRdb keeps in-frame clones, though not all of them. The sample yields around 130,000 clones, 75% seen once. What was sequenced was PBMCs. These receptors all come from a woman aged 40 to 50 in good health and CMV-seropositive. CDR3s include the opening cysteine and the closing phenylalanine or tryptophan.

V gene: TRBV4-3; J gene: TRBJ2-7; CDR3 protein: CASSQDLQSYEQYF
V gene: TRBV6-1; J gene: TRBJ1-2; CDR3 protein: CASSEYAPGANLGGYTF
V gene: TRBV30; J gene: TRBJ1-4; CDR3 protein: CAWRQGNRGLNEKLFF
V gene: TRBV6-1; J gene: TRBJ2-7; CDR3 protein: CASSEARGPTYEQYF
V gene: TRBV27; J gene: TRBJ1-6; CDR3 protein: CASTPSLRDSPLHF
V gene: TRBV6-5; J gene: TRBJ2-5; CDR3 protein: CASSRRTVTETQYF
V gene: TRBV18; J gene: TRBJ1-2; CDR3 protein: CASSPPGEYYGYTF
V gene: TRBV6-5; J gene: TRBJ2-3; CDR3 protein: CASSYSSGTDTQYF
V gene: TRBV11-2; J gene: TRBJ2-7; CDR3 protein: CASTQEAGAYEQYF
V gene: TRBV28; J gene: TRBJ1-1; CDR3 protein: CASRDQITEAFF
V gene: TRBV9; J gene: TRBJ1-2; CDR3 protein: CASSVAGGESYGYTF
V gene: TRBV4-3; J gene: TRBJ1-4; CDR3 protein: CASSQWTVATNEKLFF
V gene: TRBV5-4; J gene: TRBJ1-4; CDR3 protein: CASSLEAGRGEKLFF
V gene: TRBV7-9; J gene: TRBJ2-3; CDR3 protein: CASSLGHGTDTQYF
V gene: TRBV28; J gene: TRBJ1-5; CDR3 protein: CASSSTGQPQHF
V gene: TRBV9; J gene: TRBJ2-3; CDR3 protein: CASSVPSGGVHSSTDTQYF
V gene: TRBV27; J gene: TRBJ2-2; CDR3 protein: CASSFWGLGPGELFF
V gene: TRBV5-1; J gene: TRBJ1-2; CDR3 protein: CASSLEEGRGRSYGYTF
V gene: TRBV20-1; J gene: TRBJ1-2; CDR3 protein: CSARDPYGYTF
V gene: TRBV6-1; J gene: TRBJ1-4; CDR3 protein: CASSEGETRLFF
V gene: TRBV28; J gene: TRBJ1-5; CDR3 protein: CASSLRGQGMGPQHF
V gene: TRBV27; J gene: TRBJ1-2; CDR3 protein: CASRGQGYYGYTF
V gene: TRBV4-2; J gene: TRBJ2-5; CDR3 protein: CASTRGGRKEETQYF
V gene: TRBV30; J gene: TRBJ2-2; CDR3 protein: CAWSVASGPGGELFF
V gene: TRBV6-1; J gene: TRBJ1-2; CDR3 protein: CASSEESGYTF
V gene: TRBV18; J gene: TRBJ1-2; CDR3 protein: CASSPGLANYGYTF
V gene: TRBV27; J gene: TRBJ2-7; CDR3 protein: CASSLSAGIQYEQYF
V gene: TRBV6-5; J gene: TRBJ1-1; CDR3 protein: CASSPPGVTEAFF
V gene: TRBV28; J gene: TRBJ2-5; CDR3 protein: CASSSPGLPETQYF
V gene: TRBV6-5; J gene: TRBJ1-2; CDR3 protein: CASSKTGGTYGYTF
V gene: TRBV6-5; J gene: TRBJ2-7; CDR3 protein: CASSYGERAYEQYF
V gene: TRBV6-1; J gene: TRBJ1-5; CDR3 protein: CASRLSGPSNQPQHF
V gene: TRBV6-5; J gene: TRBJ1-4; CDR3 protein: CASSRGRGNEKLFF
V gene: TRBV19; J gene: TRBJ2-1; CDR3 protein: CASRRTGGSEQFF
V gene: TRBV19; J gene: TRBJ1-5; CDR3 protein: CASSATVFTNQPQHF
V gene: TRBV9; J gene: TRBJ1-5; CDR3 protein: CASSGRDTDQPQHF
V gene: TRBV18; J gene: TRBJ1-1; CDR3 protein: CASALQGGTEAFF
V gene: TRBV15; J gene: TRBJ2-1; CDR3 protein: CATSRESLSLVTSGVYDEQFF
V gene: TRBV6-1; J gene: TRBJ2-2; CDR3 protein: CASSEQTLLASGGELFF
V gene: TRBV4-2; J gene: TRBJ2-7; CDR3 protein: CASSQGLAGLLYEQYF
V gene: TRBV21-1; J gene: TRBJ1-2; CDR3 protein: CASSKRTGRYGYTF
V gene: TRBV7-9; J gene: TRBJ1-1; CDR3 protein: CASSLTVNTEAFF
V gene: TRBV27; J gene: TRBJ1-1; CDR3 protein: CASRVTGINTEAFF
V gene: TRBV7-9; J gene: TRBJ1-2; CDR3 protein: CASNFRTGDGYTF
V gene: TRBV28; J gene: TRBJ2-7; CDR3 protein: CASSSSGTGDYEQYF
V gene: TRBV29-1; J gene: TRBJ1-1; CDR3 protein: CSVEGQNTEAFF
V gene: TRBV7-2; J gene: TRBJ2-1; CDR3 protein: CASSGSGRVYEQFF
V gene: TRBV28; J gene: TRBJ1-5; CDR3 protein: CASSQGRNQPQHF
V gene: TRBV10-3; J gene: TRBJ2-1; CDR3 protein: CAIRNDRVHDNEQFF
V gene: TRBV7-9; J gene: TRBJ2-3; CDR3 protein: CASSFPLAGPSTDTQYF
V gene: TRBV5-1; J gene: TRBJ1-1; CDR3 protein: CASSSGDPGSTAFF
V gene: TRBV19; J gene: TRBJ2-3; CDR3 protein: CASSPGTRKDTQYF
V gene: TRBV30; J gene: TRBJ2-7; CDR3 protein: CTSGVNYEQYF
V gene: TRBV28; J gene: TRBJ2-1; CDR3 protein: CASSLSGSALNEQFF
V gene: TRBV4-3; J gene: TRBJ2-1; CDR3 protein: CASSEVLAGSSYNEQFF